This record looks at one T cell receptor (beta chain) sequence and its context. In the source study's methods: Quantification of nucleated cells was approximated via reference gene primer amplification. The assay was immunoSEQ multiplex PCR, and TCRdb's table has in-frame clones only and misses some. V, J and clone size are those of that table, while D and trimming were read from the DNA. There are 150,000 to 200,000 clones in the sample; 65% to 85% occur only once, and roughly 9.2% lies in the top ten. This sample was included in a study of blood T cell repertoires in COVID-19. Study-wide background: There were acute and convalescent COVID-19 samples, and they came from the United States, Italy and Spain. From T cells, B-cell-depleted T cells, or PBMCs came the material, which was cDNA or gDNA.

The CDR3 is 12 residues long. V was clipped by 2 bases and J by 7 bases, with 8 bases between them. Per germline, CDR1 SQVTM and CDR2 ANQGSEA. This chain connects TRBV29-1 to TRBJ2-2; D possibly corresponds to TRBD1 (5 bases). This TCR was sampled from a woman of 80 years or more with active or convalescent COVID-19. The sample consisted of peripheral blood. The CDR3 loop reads CSVEQGDGELFF. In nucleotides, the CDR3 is TGCAGCGTTGAACAGGGCGACGGGGAGCTGTTTTTT.